This TCR beta chain was sequenced for a study of long-term antiretroviral therapy in people with HIV. As for the study in general: Initial samples were collected about a decade before the 2015 immediate-ART recommendation. Study results and limitations: Regardless of time point, clones expanded before ART dominated the repertoire. Increased diversity was seen after ART, yet it remained lower than in transplant donor controls. For ART adherence, viral resistance and therapy changes, no data were available.

As for this clone: Its antigen is not identified.

Researchers ran immunoSEQ v3.0 at survey level. The protocol was immunoSEQ multiplex PCR, while the TCRdb copy is restricted to in-frame clones and leaves out a portion. Here the sample spans tens of thousands of clones, about 88% being singletons. Unmatched junction bases numbered 7, after V lost 5 bases and J lost 4 bases. CDR1 SEHNR and CDR2 FQNEAQ come from the germline V gene (reference sequence). CDR3 size: 15 residues. Sequenced material: unsorted PBMCs, taken 0.6 years after starting antiretroviral therapy. The chain combines TRBV7-9 with TRBJ1-1, with 10 bases aligning to TRBD1. This clonotype was sampled from a man in his 60s with HIV. Here the CDR3 reads CASSRDRGVFTEAFF. The CDR3 coding sequence is TGTGCCAGCAGCCGGGACAGGGGTGTATTCACTGAAGCTTTCTTT.